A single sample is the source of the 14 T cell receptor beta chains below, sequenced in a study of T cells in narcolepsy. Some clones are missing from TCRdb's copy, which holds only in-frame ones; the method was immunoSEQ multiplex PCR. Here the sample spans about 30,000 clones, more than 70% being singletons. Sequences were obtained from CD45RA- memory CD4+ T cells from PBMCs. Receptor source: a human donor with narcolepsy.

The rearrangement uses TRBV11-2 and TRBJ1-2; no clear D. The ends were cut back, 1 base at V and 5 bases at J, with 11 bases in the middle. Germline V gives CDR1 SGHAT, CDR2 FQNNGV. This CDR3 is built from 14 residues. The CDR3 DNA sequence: TGTGCCAGCAGCTTAGGCCCGCGCCTTTATGGCTACACCTTC. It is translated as CASSLGPRLYGYTF. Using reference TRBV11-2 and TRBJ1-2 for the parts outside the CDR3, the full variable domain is EAGVAQSPRYKIIEKRQSVAFWCNPISGHATLYWYQQILGQGPKLLIQFQNNGVVDDSQLPKDRFSAERLKGVDSTLKIQPAKLEDSAVYLCASSLGPRLYGYTFGSGTRLTVV.

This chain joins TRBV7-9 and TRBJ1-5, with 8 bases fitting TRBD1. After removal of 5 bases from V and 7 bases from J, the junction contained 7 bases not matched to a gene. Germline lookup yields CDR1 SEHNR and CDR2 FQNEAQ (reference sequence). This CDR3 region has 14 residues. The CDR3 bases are TGTGCCAGCAGCGACCACAGGGGGAACCAGCCCCAGCATTTT. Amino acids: CASSDHRGNQPQHF.

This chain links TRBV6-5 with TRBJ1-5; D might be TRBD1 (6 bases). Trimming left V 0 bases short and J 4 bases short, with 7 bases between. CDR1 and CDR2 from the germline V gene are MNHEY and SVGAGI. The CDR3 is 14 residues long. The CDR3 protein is CASSYSRGNQPQHF. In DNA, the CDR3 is TGTGCCAGCAGTTACTCGAGGGGGAATCAGCCCCAGCATTTT.

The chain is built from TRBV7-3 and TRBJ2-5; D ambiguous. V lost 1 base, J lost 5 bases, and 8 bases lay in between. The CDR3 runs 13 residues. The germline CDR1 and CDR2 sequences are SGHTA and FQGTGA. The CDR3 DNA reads TGTGCCAGCAGCTTAATACAGAGGGAGACCCAGTACTTC. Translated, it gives CASSLIQRETQYF. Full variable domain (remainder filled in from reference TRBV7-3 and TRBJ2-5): GAGVSQTPSNKVTEKGKYVELRCDPISGHTALYWYRQSLGQGPEFLIYFQGTGAADDSGLPNDRFFAVRPEGSVSTLKIQRTERGDSAVYLCASSLIQRETQYFGPGTRLLVL.

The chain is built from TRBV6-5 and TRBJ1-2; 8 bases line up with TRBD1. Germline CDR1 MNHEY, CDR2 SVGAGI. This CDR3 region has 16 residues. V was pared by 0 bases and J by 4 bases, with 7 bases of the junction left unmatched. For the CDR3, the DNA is TGTGCCAGCAGTTACTCGTCAGGGGGCGTAGCCTATGGCTACACCTTC. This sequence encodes CASSYSSGGVAYGYTF.

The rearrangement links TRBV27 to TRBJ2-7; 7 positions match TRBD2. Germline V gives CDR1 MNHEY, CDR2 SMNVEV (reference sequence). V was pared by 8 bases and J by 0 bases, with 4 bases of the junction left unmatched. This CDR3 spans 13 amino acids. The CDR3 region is CASRRTSSYEQYF. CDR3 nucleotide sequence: TGTGCCAGCCGCCGGACTAGCTCCTACGAGCAGTACTTC.

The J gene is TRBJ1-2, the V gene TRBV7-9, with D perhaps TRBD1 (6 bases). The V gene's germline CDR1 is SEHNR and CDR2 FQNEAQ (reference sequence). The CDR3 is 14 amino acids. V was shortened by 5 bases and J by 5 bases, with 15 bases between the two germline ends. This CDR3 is CASSRGQTQYGYTF. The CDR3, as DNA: TGTGCCAGCAGCCGCGGACAGACCCAATATGGCTACACCTTC.

The CDR3 sequence: CASRITSLSGANVLTF. The CDR3 bases are TGTGCCAGCAGGATCACTAGTCTTTCTGGGGCCAACGTCCTGACTTTC. The chain links TRBV13 to TRBJ2-6; perhaps TRBD2 as D (5 bases). Germline V lookup: CDR1 PRHDT, CDR2 FYEKMQ (reference sequence). This CDR3 comprises 16 residues. Trimming pared 6 bases from V and 1 base from J, leaving 13 bases between.

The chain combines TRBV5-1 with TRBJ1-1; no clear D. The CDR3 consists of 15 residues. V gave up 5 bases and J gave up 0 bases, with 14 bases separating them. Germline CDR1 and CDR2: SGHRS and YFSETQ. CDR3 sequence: CASSPGGVVNTEAFF. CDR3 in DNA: TGCGCCAGCAGTCCGGGAGGCGTAGTGAACACTGAAGCTTTCTTT.

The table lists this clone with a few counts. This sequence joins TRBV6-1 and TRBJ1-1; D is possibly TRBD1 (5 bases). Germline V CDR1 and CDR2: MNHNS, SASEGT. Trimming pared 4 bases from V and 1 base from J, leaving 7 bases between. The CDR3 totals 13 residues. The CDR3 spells CASSGDGNTEAFF. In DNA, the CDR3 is TGTGCCAGCAGTGGGGACGGGAACACTGAAGCTTTCTTT.

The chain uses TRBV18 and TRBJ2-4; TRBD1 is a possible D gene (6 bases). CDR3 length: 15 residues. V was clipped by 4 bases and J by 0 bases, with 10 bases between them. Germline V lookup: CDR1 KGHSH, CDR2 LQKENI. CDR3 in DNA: TGTGCCAGCTCACGTACAGGGAAAGCCAAAAACATTCAGTACTTC. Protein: CASSRTGKAKNIQYF.

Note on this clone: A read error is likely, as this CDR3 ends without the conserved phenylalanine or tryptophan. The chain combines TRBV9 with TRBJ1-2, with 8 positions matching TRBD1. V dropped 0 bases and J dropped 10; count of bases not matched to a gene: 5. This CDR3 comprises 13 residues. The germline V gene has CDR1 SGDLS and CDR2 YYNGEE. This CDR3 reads CASSVVDREVYTL. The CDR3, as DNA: TGTGCCAGCAGCGTAGTGGACAGGGAGGTCTACACCCTC.

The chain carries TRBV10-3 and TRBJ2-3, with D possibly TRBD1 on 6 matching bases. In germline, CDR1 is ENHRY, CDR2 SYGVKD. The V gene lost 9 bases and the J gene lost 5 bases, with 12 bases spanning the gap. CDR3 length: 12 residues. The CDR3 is CAIKGGLDTQYF. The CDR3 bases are TGTGCCATAAAAGGGGGTTTAGATACGCAGTATTTT.

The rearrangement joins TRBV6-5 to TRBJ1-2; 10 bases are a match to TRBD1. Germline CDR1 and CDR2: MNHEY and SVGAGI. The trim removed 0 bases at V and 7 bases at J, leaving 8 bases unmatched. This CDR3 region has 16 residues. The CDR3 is CASSYSPTGGSLGYTF. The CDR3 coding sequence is TGTGCCAGCAGTTACTCCCCGACAGGGGGCTCTCTTGGCTACACCTTC.